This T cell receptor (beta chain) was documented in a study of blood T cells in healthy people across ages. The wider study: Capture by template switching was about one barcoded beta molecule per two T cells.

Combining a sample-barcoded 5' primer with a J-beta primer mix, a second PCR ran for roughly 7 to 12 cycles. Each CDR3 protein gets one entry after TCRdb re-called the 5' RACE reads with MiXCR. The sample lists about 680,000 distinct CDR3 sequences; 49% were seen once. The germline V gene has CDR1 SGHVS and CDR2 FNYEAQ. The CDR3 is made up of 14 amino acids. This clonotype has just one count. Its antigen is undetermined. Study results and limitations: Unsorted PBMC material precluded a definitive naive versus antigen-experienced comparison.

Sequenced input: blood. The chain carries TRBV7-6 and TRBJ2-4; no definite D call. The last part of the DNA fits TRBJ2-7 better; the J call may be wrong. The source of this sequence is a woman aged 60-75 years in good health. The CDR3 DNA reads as TGTGCCAGCAGCTTAGCAGAGGTGGGCTACGAGCAGTACTTC. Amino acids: CASSLAEVGYEQYF.